Each of the 7 T cell receptor beta chains below was sequenced from the same sample in a study of shared clonotypes between healthy human individuals. Cells designated naive CD8 were CD45RO-negative and were positively selected for CCR7, with terminally differentiated effector memory CD45RA+ cells excluded. TCRdb's copy holds only in-frame clones and misses some; the assay was immunoSEQ multiplex PCR. This sample has approximately 2,000,000 clones, with 93% found just once. Input material: naive CD8+ T cells from PBMCs. These TCRs come from a man in his late teens or twenties in good health. Some clones in this sample may be carry-over from other donors' samples.

The chain combines TRBV7-9 with TRBJ2-7; the D gene could be TRBD1 or TRBD2 (5 bases each). The ends were cut back, 5 bases at V and 2 bases at J, with 13 bases in the middle. The CDR3 spans 14 residues. Germline lookup yields CDR1 SEHNR and CDR2 FQNEAQ (reference sequence). The CDR3 DNA follows: TGTGCCAGCAGCCCATGGGACCTCCCCTACGAGCAGTACTTC. It codes for CASSPWDLPYEQYF. The variable domain in full, with the rest retrieved from reference TRBV7-9 and TRBJ2-7, is DTGVSQNPRHKITKRGQNVTFRCDPISEHNRLYWYRQTLGQGPEFLTYFQNEAQLEKSRLLSDRFSAERPKGSFSTLEIQRTEQGDSAMYLCASSPWDLPYEQYFGPGTRLTVT.

The chain combines TRBV9 with TRBJ1-2; TRBD1 matches 8 bases. Germline CDR1 reads SGDLS; CDR2 reads YYNGEE. V trimming: 2 bases; J trimming: 6 bases; junction bases outside the gene matches: 6. The CDR3 is 14 amino acids. CDR3 in amino acids: CASSVGQGSNGYTF. Written as DNA, the CDR3 is TGTGCCAGCAGCGTCGGACAGGGTTCGAATGGCTACACCTTC.

The chain recombines TRBV28 with TRBJ2-6; maybe TRBD2 (5 bases). CDR1 is MDHEN, CDR2 SYDVKM, per germline. This CDR3 has 18 amino acids. V was cut by 4 bases and J by 1 base, with 17 bases left in between. CDR3 DNA: TGTGCCAGCAGTTCCCCCCTCCGGGGATTGTCTGGGGCCAACGTCCTGACTTTC. It yields the protein CASSSPLRGLSGANVLTF.

V usage is TRBV7-9 and J usage is TRBJ1-1; D may be TRBD1 (5 bases). This CDR3 region has 14 residues. V was pared by 4 bases and J by 1 base, with 10 bases between. The germline V gene has CDR1 SEHNR and CDR2 FQNEAQ (reference sequence). CDR3 residues: CASSSRDGNTEAFF. CDR3 nucleotides: TGTGCCAGCAGCTCCCGGGACGGGAACACTGAAGCTTTCTTT. Combining the CDR3 with reference TRBV7-9 and TRBJ1-1 gives the whole variable domain DTGVSQNPRHKITKRGQNVTFRCDPISEHNRLYWYRQTLGQGPEFLTYFQNEAQLEKSRLLSDRFSAERPKGSFSTLEIQRTEQGDSAMYLCASSSRDGNTEAFFGQGTRLTVV.

The rearrangement uses TRBV27 and TRBJ2-7, with D possibly being TRBD1 (7 bases). CDR3 length: 14 amino acids. CDR1 MNHEY and CDR2 SMNVEV come from the germline V gene (reference sequence). V dropped 6 bases and J dropped 3 bases, with 15 bases sitting between them. The CDR3 nucleotides read TGTGCCAGCAGATTCAGGGGGGAATACTACGAGCAGTACTTC. Its protein product is CASRFRGEYYEQYF.

This chain links TRBV5-1 with TRBJ2-1, with D uncertain. Trimming took 3 bases from V and 7 from J, leaving 8 bases between them. Germline values: CDR1 SGHRS, CDR2 YFSETQ. The CDR3 is made up of 12 amino acids. The CDR3 reads CASSSFGNEQFF. The CDR3 DNA reads TGCGCCAGCAGCTCCTTTGGGAATGAGCAGTTCTTC.

The genes are TRBV27 and TRBJ2-1, with 7 bases that match TRBD1. The CDR3 is made up of 14 amino acids. J gave up 5 bases and V 4 bases, and 5 bases lay outside the gene matches. CDR1 and CDR2 (germline): MNHEY, SMNVEV (reference sequence). The chain's CDR3 is CASSYGTANNEQFF. DNA of the CDR3: TGTGCCAGCAGTTACGGGACAGCCAACAATGAGCAGTTCTTC.